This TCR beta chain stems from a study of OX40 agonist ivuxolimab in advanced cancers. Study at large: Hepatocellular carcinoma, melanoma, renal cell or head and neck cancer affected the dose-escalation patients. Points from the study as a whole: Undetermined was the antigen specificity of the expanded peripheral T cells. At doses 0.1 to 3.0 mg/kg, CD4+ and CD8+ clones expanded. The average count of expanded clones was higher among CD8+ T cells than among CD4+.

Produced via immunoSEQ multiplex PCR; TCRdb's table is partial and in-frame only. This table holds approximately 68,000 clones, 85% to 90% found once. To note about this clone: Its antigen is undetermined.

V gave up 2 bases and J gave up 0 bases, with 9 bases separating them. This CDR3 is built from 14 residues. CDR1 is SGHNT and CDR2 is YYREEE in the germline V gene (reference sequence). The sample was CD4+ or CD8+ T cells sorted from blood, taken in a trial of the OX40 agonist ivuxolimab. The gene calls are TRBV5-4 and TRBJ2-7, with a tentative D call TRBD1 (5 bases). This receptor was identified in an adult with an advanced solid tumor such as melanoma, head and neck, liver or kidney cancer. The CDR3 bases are TGTGCCAGCAGCTTTAGCCAGGGCTCCTACGAGCAGTACTTC. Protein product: CASSFSQGSYEQYF. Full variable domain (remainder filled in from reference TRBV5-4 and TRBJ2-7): ETGVTQSPTHLIKTRGQQVTLRCSSQSGHNTVSWYQQALGQGPQFIFQYYREEENGRGNFPPRFSGLQFPNYSSELNVNALELDDSALYLCASSFSQGSYEQYFGPGTRLTVT.